These 7 T cell receptor beta chains originate from one sample sequenced in a study of blood T cell repertoires in COVID-19. Assay used: immunoSEQ multiplex PCR; TCRdb lists only in-frame clones, some missing. The profile shows some 73,000 clones, 75% to 80% of them singletons. The source material was peripheral blood. Source of these receptors: a man between 65 and 85 years old with COVID-19, enrolled during active disease.

This clone was detected only a few times. CDR3 amino acids: CASSEGVGELFF. The DNA of the CDR3 is TGTGCCAGCAGCGAGGGCGTCGGGGAGCTGTTTTTT. The chain is built from TRBV5-6 and TRBJ2-2; D might be TRBD2 (5 bases). CDR1 and CDR2 (germline): SGHDT, YYEEEE. This CDR3 has 12 amino acids. The germline V and J ends were trimmed by 4 bases and 7 bases, with 8 bases remaining between them.

Details on this clone: One end of the junction varies from germline; a read error may be responsible. The CDR3 protein is CASSEVTSTFSF. Here the CDR3 DNA reads TGTGCCAGCAGTGAAGTTACGTCTACGTTCTCCTTC. The V gene is TRBV2, the J gene TRBJ1-2, with no clear D. From germline, CDR1 is SNHLY and CDR2 FYNNEI. This CDR3 is built from 12 residues.

The J gene is TRBJ2-3, the V gene TRBV6-5; TRBD1 matches at 7 bases. The V gene's germline CDR1 is MNHEY and CDR2 SVGAGI. J lost 4 bases, V lost 10 bases, and 5 bases had no gene match. This CDR3 contains 12 residues. The CDR3 loop is CATRDSPDTQYF. The DNA for the CDR3 is TGTGCCACCAGGGACAGCCCAGATACGCAGTATTTT.

The chain carries TRBV5-4 and TRBJ2-7; TRBD2 matches at 12 bases. Germline values: CDR1 SGHNT, CDR2 YYREEE (reference sequence). The CDR3 runs 15 residues. V lost 4 bases, J lost 1 base, and 3 bases stayed unmatched. The CDR3 DNA reads as TGTGCCAGCAGCATTACTAGCGGGAGGTCCTACGAGCAGTACTTC. Translation: CASSITSGRSYEQYF.

This rearrangement joins TRBV9 to TRBJ2-7; a weak D match, TRBD1 (6 bases). The germline gives CDR1 SGDLS, CDR2 YYNGEE. The ends were cut back, 0 bases at V and 3 bases at J, with 7 bases in the middle. This CDR3 spans 13 amino acids. The CDR3 DNA follows: TGTGCCAGCAGCGTAGGACAGGACTACGAGCAGTACTTC. It yields the protein CASSVGQDYEQYF. Full variable domain (remainder filled in from reference TRBV9 and TRBJ2-7): DSGVTQTPKHLITATGQRVTLRCSPRSGDLSVYWYQQSLDQGLQFLIQYYNGEERAKGNILERFSAQQFPDLHSELNLSSLELGDSALYFCASSVGQDYEQYFGPGTRLTVT.

This chain uses TRBV7-2 with TRBJ1-2; D not certain. The CDR3 spans 12 residues. Germline CDR1 SGHTA, CDR2 FQGNSA. V was trimmed by 4 bases and J by 6 bases, leaving 9 bases between them. The CDR3 nucleotides read TGTGCCAGCAGCTCCTTGTCGGATGGCTACACCTTC. Protein product: CASSSLSDGYTF.

This chain joins TRBV11-2 and TRBJ1-2, with D perhaps TRBD1 (6 bases). Deletions cut 0 bases from V and 5 bases from J, with 7 bases between. Germline V lookup: CDR1 SGHAT, CDR2 FQNNGV. This CDR3 region has 13 residues. The chain's CDR3 is CASSLDRGYGYTF. The DNA for the CDR3 is TGTGCCAGCAGCTTAGATAGGGGGTATGGCTACACCTTC. The variable domain in full, completed from reference TRBV11-2 and TRBJ1-2, reads EAGVAQSPRYKIIEKRQSVAFWCNPISGHATLYWYQQILGQGPKLLIQFQNNGVVDDSQLPKDRFSAERLKGVDSTLKIQPAKLEDSAVYLCASSLDRGYGYTFGSGTRLTVV.